The 23 T cell receptor beta chains below all came from one sample that was sequenced in a study of T cells in Graves' hyperthyroidism and ophthalmopathy. The TCR beta CDR3 regions underwent amplification using RNA transcripts as the source. With the HTBI primer set, the TCR CDR3 went through a first round of RT-PCR. Each CDR3 protein is one row after TCRdb ran MiXCR on the multiplex PCR reads. The sample shows about 400,000 distinct CDR3 sequences, roughly 13% of them seen only once. Specimen: blood. These receptors all stem from a man aged 50-59 years with Graves' ophthalmopathy.

This chain connects TRBV20-1 to TRBJ2-3; 8 bases are shared with TRBD2. CDR1 and CDR2 from the germline V gene are DFQATT and SNEGSKA (reference sequence). This CDR3 is 16 amino acids long. V shed 5 bases and J 3 bases; nucleotides not matched to a gene: 13. The CDR3 region has the DNA TGCAGTGCTCGCCGGGAGAGCGGGAGAGGAACAGATACGCAGTATTTT. Its protein is CSARRESGRGTDTQYF.

The chain carries TRBV14 and TRBJ2-7; D is unresolved. The CDR3 extends over 14 amino acids. Germline V CDR1 and CDR2: SGHDN, FVKESK. The ends were cut back, 1 base at V and 6 bases at J, with 13 bases in the middle. CDR3 in DNA: TGTGCCAGCAGCCAAGGTCTGCTTTCTGGCGAGCAGTACTTC. As protein: CASSQGLLSGEQYF.

In this sample, this clonotype turned up a few times. The gene calls are TRBV19 and TRBJ2-7; D remains unclear. The CDR3 consists of 14 residues. Trimming stripped 3 bases from V and 1 base from J, with 10 bases between. Germline V lookup: CDR1 LNHDA, CDR2 SQIVND (reference sequence). The CDR3 nucleotides are TGTGCCAGTAGTATGGGCGGCGCGTCCTACGAGCAGTACTTC. This sequence encodes CASSMGGASYEQYF.

The V and J genes are TRBV6-2 or TRBV6-3 and TRBJ2-3; 10 bases agree with TRBD2. V was clipped by 6 bases and J by 7 bases; unmatched bases: 7. The germline V gene encodes CDR1 MNHEY and CDR2 SVGEGT. The CDR3 has 14 amino acids. The CDR3 bases are TGTGCCAGCAGAACTAGCGGGACAGCCTATACGCAGTATTTT. It specifies CASRTSGTAYTQYF.

This clonotype was detected many times. The chain recombines TRBV10-3 with TRBJ2-7; no reliable D call. The CDR3 loop spans 10 amino acids. The germline gives CDR1 ENHRY, CDR2 SYGVKD. Trimming removed 10 bases from V and 4 bases from J, with 8 bases in between. Written as DNA, the CDR3 is TGTGCCACCTTCGGGTACGAGCAGTACTTC. It specifies CATFGYEQYF.

In its sample, this clonotype was seen a few times. The rearrangement uses TRBV30 and TRBJ1-5; 12 bases agree with TRBD1. There are 16 residues in the CDR3. Germline CDR1 is GTSNPN and CDR2 is SVGIG (reference sequence). J lost 5 bases, V lost 8 bases, and 13 bases had no gene match. CDR3 in amino acids: CASSSPGQGADQPQHF. In DNA form, the CDR3 reads TGTGCCAGTAGTTCGCCGGGACAGGGGGCTGATCAGCCCCAGCATTTT. Full variable domain (rest looked up from reference TRBV30 and TRBJ1-5): SQTIHQWPATLVQPVGSPLSLECTVEGTSNPNLYWYRQAAGRGLQLLFYSVGIGQISSEVPQNLSASRPQDRQFILSSKKLLLSDSGFYLCASSSPGQGADQPQHFGDGTRLSIL.

The chain employs TRBV10-1 and TRBJ2-3, with D uncertain. Trimming took off 7 bases at V and 0 bases at J, with 11 bases between the two ends. This CDR3 is built from 14 residues. The germline CDR1 and CDR2 sequences are WNHNN and SYGVQD (reference sequence). CDR3: CASNDERSTDTQYF. In DNA, the CDR3 is TGCGCCAGCAACGATGAAAGAAGCACAGATACGCAGTATTTT.

This clonotype has ten or more counts. The chain combines TRBV7-9 with TRBJ2-5; D might be TRBD1 or TRBD2, each matching 6 bases. The CDR3 totals 13 residues. V was shortened by 8 bases and J by 5 bases, with 15 bases between the two germline ends. Per germline, CDR1 SEHNR and CDR2 FQNEAQ (reference sequence). CDR3 residues: CASGIGGGETQYF. CDR3 nucleotide sequence: TGTGCCAGCGGAATAGGAGGGGGGGAGACCCAGTACTTC. Full variable domain (remainder filled in from reference TRBV7-9 and TRBJ2-5): DTGVSQNPRHKITKRGQNVTFRCDPISEHNRLYWYRQTLGQGPEFLTYFQNEAQLEKSRLLSDRFSAERPKGSFSTLEIQRTEQGDSAMYLCASGIGGGETQYFGPGTRLLVL.

In this sample, this clonotype turned up many times. V gene TRBV11-2 combines with J gene TRBJ2-1; TRBD2 agrees at 9 bases. This CDR3 has 16 amino acids. CDR1 SGHAT and CDR2 FQNNGV come from the germline V gene. The ends lost 1 base at V and 2 bases at J; junction bases unmatched: 3. The CDR3 spells CASSLVPSGAYNEQFF. CDR3 bases: TGTGCCAGCAGCTTAGTTCCTAGCGGGGCCTACAATGAGCAGTTCTTC.

At least ten counts were recorded for this clonotype. This sequence joins TRBV28 and TRBJ1-1; D uncertain. The CDR3 sequence is 15 residues long. Germline assignment: CDR1 MDHEN and CDR2 SYDVKM. With 3 bases removed from V and 0 bases from J, the gap between germline ends came to 11 bases. CDR3 in DNA: TGTGCCAGCAGTTTCGGAGGAACCATGAACACTGAAGCTTTCTTT. This encodes CASSFGGTMNTEAFF.

This clonotype was counted a few times. The gene calls are TRBV7-8 and TRBJ2-1; the D call may be TRBD1 or TRBD2 (5 bases each). Germline lookup yields CDR1 SGHVS and CDR2 FQNEAQ. This CDR3 has 14 residues. Between the trimmed V and J ends, which lost 5 bases and 8 bases, there was a span of 16 bases. CDR3 DNA: TGTGCCAGCAGCAGATCCGAGGGGCTCGATGAGCAGTTCTTC. Its translation is CASSRSEGLDEQFF.

Ten or more counts support this clonotype. The J gene is TRBJ2-3, the V gene TRBV12-3 or TRBV12-4; D is perhaps TRBD1 or TRBD2 (5 bases each). The CDR3 covers 15 residues. The V gene lost 5 bases and the J gene lost 1 base, with 13 bases spanning the gap. The CDR3 region is CASSQELGGTDTQYF. CDR3 coding DNA: TGTGCCAGCAGTCAGGAACTAGGGGGCACAGATACGCAGTATTTT.

The V and J genes are TRBV5-6 and TRBJ1-6, with unresolved D. Germline V lookup: CDR1 SGHDT, CDR2 YYEEEE. Trimming shortened V by 1 base and J by 11 bases, and 16 bases separated the two germline ends. The CDR3 is made up of 15 amino acids. The CDR3: CASSLNFGTATPLHF. CDR3 DNA: TGTGCCAGCAGCTTGAACTTCGGAACCGCGACACCCCTCCACTTT. Looking up the rest from reference TRBV5-6 and TRBJ1-6 gives the full variable domain: DAGVTQSPTHLIKTRGQQVTLRCSPKSGHDTVSWYQQALGQGPQFIFQYYEEEERQRGNFPDRFSGHQFPNYSSELNVNALLLGDSALYLCASSLNFGTATPLHFGNGTRLTVT.

This clonotype was found a few times. The chain is built from TRBV7-9 and TRBJ2-5; 10 nucleotides line up with TRBD1. Germline CDR1 and CDR2: SEHNR and FQNEAQ (reference sequence). Trimming cost V 4 bases and J 5 bases; bases outside gene matches: 7. This CDR3 comprises 15 residues. As DNA, the CDR3 is TGTGCCAGCAGCTCAATGACAGGGGGCGGTGAGACCCAGTACTTC. This encodes CASSSMTGGGETQYF.

This clonotype was observed a few times. The V call is TRBV9, the J call TRBJ1-2; D gene unclear. Germline assignment: CDR1 SGDLS and CDR2 YYNGEE. CDR3 size: 13 residues. Between the trimmed V and J ends, which lost 5 bases and 2 bases, there was a span of 10 bases. The CDR3 nucleotides are TGTGCCAGCAGAAAACTCGGAAACTATGGCTACACCTTC. Translated, it gives CASRKLGNYGYTF. Full variable domain (outside the CDR3, taken from reference TRBV9 and TRBJ1-2): DSGVTQTPKHLITATGQRVTLRCSPRSGDLSVYWYQQSLDQGLQFLIQYYNGEERAKGNILERFSAQQFPDLHSELNLSSLELGDSALYFCASRKLGNYGYTFGSGTRLTVV.

This clonotype was recorded many times. This chain joins TRBV19 and TRBJ1-1; D is unclear. V lost 7 bases and J lost 4, with 16 bases in between. CDR3 size: 14 residues. Germline-derived CDR1 and CDR2 are LNHDA and SQIVND (reference sequence). CDR3 region: CASNRDGRFTEAFF. CDR3 DNA: TGTGCCAGTAATCGGGATGGCAGATTCACTGAAGCTTTCTTT. Full variable domain (rest looked up from reference TRBV19 and TRBJ1-1): DGGITQSPKYLFRKEGQNVTLSCEQNLNHDAMYWYRQDPGQGLRLIYYSQIVNDFQKGDIAEGYSVSREKKESFPLTVTSAQKNPTAFYLCASNRDGRFTEAFFGQGTRLTVV.

This clonotype was recorded many times. The CDR3 DNA reads TGCAGTGCTAGCAGCACCTCGAATCAGCCCCAGCATTTT. It is translated as CSASSTSNQPQHF. The chain links TRBV20-1 to TRBJ1-5; D not resolved. The CDR3 extends over 13 amino acids. Per the germline V gene, CDR1 is DFQATT and CDR2 is SNEGSKA (reference sequence). Trimming left V 3 bases short and J 4 bases short, with 10 bases between.

This clonotype appeared many times. This chain joins TRBV11-2 and TRBJ2-2; 9 bases are shared with TRBD1. Germline values: CDR1 SGHAT, CDR2 FQNNGV. The junction had 6 bases not matched to a gene; V was cut back by 6 bases and J by 4 bases. The CDR3 loop spans 15 amino acids. CDR3 in amino acids: CASRFTGGGTGELFF. The CDR3 region has the DNA TGTGCCAGCAGATTTACAGGGGGCGGCACCGGGGAGCTGTTTTTT.

This clonotype was recorded at least ten times. J is TRBJ2-3 and V is TRBV7-2, with D uncertain. Germline CDR1 SGHTA, CDR2 FQGNSA. V shed 5 bases and J shed 4 bases, with 7 bases lying between them. The CDR3 loop spans 12 amino acids. The CDR3 region has the DNA TGTGCCAGCAGCGGGTTTTCAGATACGCAGTATTTT. Residues: CASSGFSDTQYF.

Only a few counts were recorded for this clonotype. The chain is built from TRBV28 and TRBJ1-3, with D possibly being TRBD1 (5 bases). The CDR3 runs 14 residues. V lost 8 bases and J 0 bases, leaving 11 bases between the germline ends. Germline V gene data show CDR1 as MDHEN and CDR2 as SYDVKM. In nucleotides, the CDR3 is TGTGCCAGCCATAGGGGAGCCTCTGGAAACACCATATATTTT. It codes for CASHRGASGNTIYF.

This clonotype was counted at least ten times. This chain uses TRBV29-1 with TRBJ2-5; D is perhaps TRBD2 (6 bases). Germline lookup yields CDR1 SQVTM and CDR2 ANQGSEA. V lost 4 bases and J lost 5, with 17 bases in between. This CDR3 comprises 14 residues. CDR3 DNA: TGCAGCGTTGTTTGGTCCTTGGGACTTGAGACCCAGTACTTC. As protein: CSVVWSLGLETQYF. The whole variable domain, filled in from reference TRBV29-1 and TRBJ2-5, reads SAVISQKPSRDICQRGTSLTIQCQVDSQVTMMFWYRQQPGQSLTLIATANQGSEATYESGFVIDKFPISRPNLTFSTLTVSNMSPEDSSIYLCSVVWSLGLETQYFGPGTRLLVL.

The chain uses TRBV20-1 and TRBJ1-5; 9 positions agree with TRBD1. In germline, CDR1 is DFQATT, CDR2 SNEGSKA (reference sequence). This CDR3 comprises 13 residues. V was clipped by 5 bases and J by 4 bases; unmatched bases: 3. CDR3 sequence (DNA): TGCAGTGCTCCCGACAGGGGGAATCAGCCCCAGCATTTT. This gives the protein CSAPDRGNQPQHF.

This clonotype has a count of ten or more. The J gene is TRBJ2-3, the V gene TRBV24-1; D remains unclear. V shed 4 bases and J shed 0 bases, with 10 bases lying between them. The CDR3 covers 15 residues. Germline CDR1 and CDR2: KGHDR and SFDVKD. Here the CDR3 DNA reads TGTGCCACCAGTGACCGGGCAGACAGCACAGATACGCAGTATTTT. The encoded protein is CATSDRADSTDTQYF.